The 32 T cell receptor beta chains given below trace back to one sample, sequenced in a study of blood T cell repertoires in COVID-19. Sequencing was performed with immunoSEQ multiplex PCR; in TCRdb, only in-frame clones are kept and a portion is missing. The repertoire has roughly 120,000 clones, around 87% of them found once; the top ten carry 7.7%. The material sequenced was peripheral blood. These receptors were collected from a human donor in a cohort sampled during active COVID-19.

The CDR3 DNA reads as TGTGCCAGCTCACCAGGGCTCCGGGACAGAACCGACAATGAGCAGTTCTTC. It translates to CASSPGLRDRTDNEQFF. The chain links TRBV18 to TRBJ2-1; 7 nucleotides align to TRBD1. Losses at the gene ends were 2 bases for V and 5 bases for J; bases not matched to a gene: 12. This CDR3 spans 17 amino acids. Germline V gene lookup returns CDR1 KGHSH and CDR2 LQKENI.

This rearrangement joins TRBV5-3 to TRBJ2-7, with TRBD2 matching 7 bases. TRBV5-3 is an ORF, and what it does is uncertain. CDR3 size: 17 residues. V shed 2 bases, J shed 5 bases, and the junction held 16 bases outside the gene matches. The CDR3 DNA reads as TGTGCCAGAAGCTTTCTCGCTAGCGGTAGGGGTAGGCACGAGCAGTACTTC. Translating gives CARSFLASGRGRHEQYF.

This chain connects TRBV19 to TRBJ2-7; 9 positions agree with TRBD1. The CDR3 is 15 residues long. In germline, CDR1 is LNHDA, CDR2 SQIVND (reference sequence). V lost 7 bases, J lost 3 bases, and 10 bases stayed unmatched. The CDR3 nucleotides read TGTGCCAGTAAGATAACGGGACAGGGATTCTACGAGCAGTACTTC. Translated: CASKITGQGFYEQYF.

The chain is built from TRBV19 and TRBJ2-7; D possibly corresponds to TRBD1 (5 bases). The CDR3 is 14 residues long. Germline V gene lookup returns CDR1 LNHDA and CDR2 SQIVND (reference sequence). V gave up 4 bases and J gave up 1 base, with 11 bases separating them. This CDR3 reads CASSKNGHSYEQYF. DNA of the CDR3: TGTGCCAGTAGTAAAAACGGACATTCCTACGAGCAGTACTTC.

The V call is TRBV19, the J call TRBJ2-1; 14 positions match TRBD2. Germline assignment: CDR1 LNHDA and CDR2 SQIVND (reference sequence). CDR3 length: 17 residues. After removal of 4 bases from V and 0 bases from J, the junction contained 2 bases not matched to a gene. The CDR3 DNA reads TGTGCCAGTAGTAAAGGGACTAGCGGGAGCTCCTACAATGAGCAGTTCTTC. Translating gives CASSKGTSGSSYNEQFF.

The V gene is TRBV30, the J gene TRBJ1-5; D ambiguous. Germline V lookup: CDR1 GTSNPN, CDR2 SVGIG (reference sequence). This CDR3 has 14 amino acids. V was trimmed by 0 bases and J by 3 bases, leaving 9 bases between them. The CDR3: CAWSVMAPNQPQHF. The DNA of the CDR3 is TGTGCCTGGAGTGTAATGGCCCCCAATCAGCCCCAGCATTTT.

CDR3 bases: TGCGCCAGCAGCTTCCAGGGACAGAGCTCTGGGGCCAACGTCCTGACTTTC. Its translation is CASSFQGQSSGANVLTF. V is TRBV5-1 and J is TRBJ2-6; TRBD1 matches 7 bases. Trimming took 2 bases from V and 0 from J; bases not matched to a gene: 5. CDR1 is SGHRS and CDR2 is YFSETQ in the germline V gene. The CDR3 contains 17 residues.

The chain couples TRBV29-1 to TRBJ2-6, with D perhaps matching TRBD2 (5 bases). Trimming stripped 3 bases from V and 3 bases from J, with 9 bases between. CDR1 is SQVTM, CDR2 ANQGSEA, per germline. This CDR3 contains 14 residues. CDR3 amino acids: CSVDGVSGANVLTF. The CDR3 region has the DNA TGCAGCGTTGACGGGGTGAGTGGGGCCAACGTCCTGACTTTC.

The chain joins TRBV4-1 to TRBJ1-1; D unclear. CDR1 MGHRA and CDR2 YSYEKL come from the germline V gene. The CDR3 is made up of 15 amino acids. V lost 2 bases and J lost 3, with 13 bases in between. The CDR3 region has the DNA TGCGCCAGCAGCCAATCCCCCGGTCGTTACACTGAAGCTTTCTTT. This encodes CASSQSPGRYTEAFF.

The J gene is TRBJ1-3, the V gene TRBV18; D unclear. The CDR3 runs to 14 residues. The germline gives CDR1 KGHSH, CDR2 LQKENI. The germline V and J ends were trimmed by 3 bases and 6 bases, with 12 bases remaining between them. The DNA for the CDR3 is TGTGCCAGCTCACCCCAGGTGGCAGAAAACACCATATATTTT. Its translation is CASSPQVAENTIYF.

This chain uses TRBV5-3 with TRBJ2-2; D is unresolved. TRBV5-3 is an open reading frame whose function is uncertain. This CDR3 has 15 residues. Trimming took off 1 base at V and 3 bases at J, with 10 bases between the two ends. The CDR3 DNA reads as TGTGCCAGAAGCTTGTTACCGGAGCACACCGGGGAGCTGTTTTTT. This translates into CARSLLPEHTGELFF.

This clone was detected only a few times. J is TRBJ2-3 and V is TRBV11-2; 10 bases are a match to TRBD1. Germline loops: CDR1 SGHAT, CDR2 FQNNGV. The V gene end was trimmed by 0 bases and the J gene end by 6 bases; junction bases not matched to a gene: 9. This CDR3 has 17 residues. In nucleotides, the CDR3 is TGTGCCAGCAGCTTAGACACGGACAGGGGGAAGATGGATACGCAGTATTTT. It encodes CASSLDTDRGKMDTQYF.

This rearrangement joins TRBV24-1 to TRBJ2-5, with 9 bases lining up with TRBD2. Germline loops: CDR1 KGHDR, CDR2 SFDVKD. This CDR3 has 16 residues. The V gene end was trimmed by 8 bases and the J gene end by 3 bases; junction bases not matched to a gene: 12. The CDR3 region is CATIEVLTSGEETQYF. The CDR3 bases are TGTGCCACCATCGAGGTCCTGACTAGCGGAGAAGAGACCCAGTACTTC.

The chain uses TRBV5-4 and TRBJ2-5, with 11 bases that match TRBD2. The J segment lost 0 bases and the V segment lost 4 bases, leaving 5 bases of the junction unmatched. The CDR3 has 16 residues. Looked up from germline, CDR1 is SGHNT and CDR2 is YYREEE (reference sequence). CDR3 nucleotides: TGTGCCAGCAGCCCTGCTAGCGGGGGGTACCAAGAGACCCAGTACTTC. This codes for CASSPASGGYQETQYF.

The chain combines TRBV6-4 with TRBJ1-5; D is ambiguous. This CDR3 is built from 13 residues. Germline CDR1 and CDR2: MRHNA and SNTAGT. V shed 4 bases and J shed 3 bases, with 7 bases lying between them. As DNA, the CDR3 is TGTGCCAGCAGTGTGTCCTACAATCAGCCCCAGCATTTT. It codes for CASSVSYNQPQHF.

This chain uses TRBV7-9 with TRBJ2-5; a possible D gene is TRBD2 (7 bases). The length of the CDR3 is 16 residues. The V gene lost 1 base and the J gene lost 0 bases, with 12 bases spanning the gap. From germline, CDR1 is SEHNR and CDR2 FQNEAQ (reference sequence). CDR3 bases: TGTGCCAGCAGCTTAGGGCGGGGGCCGTACCAAGAGACCCAGTACTTC. Residues: CASSLGRGPYQETQYF.

The chain uses TRBV11-2 and TRBJ1-4; no reliable D call. Between the trimmed V and J ends, which lost 0 bases and 6 bases, there was a span of 14 bases. CDR3 size: 16 residues. Germline CDR1 SGHAT, CDR2 FQNNGV. The CDR3 reads CASSLDLGEGYEKLFF. The CDR3 nucleotides are TGTGCCAGCAGCTTAGATCTGGGAGAGGGATATGAAAAACTGTTTTTT.

This clone was counted only a few times. J is TRBJ2-7 and V is TRBV6-1; 8 positions match TRBD1. Unmatched junction bases numbered 7, after V lost 3 bases and J lost 6 bases. The length of the CDR3 is 14 residues. Per the germline V gene, CDR1 is MNHNS and CDR2 is SASEGT. The CDR3 DNA is TGTGCCAGCAGTGAGACAGGGGAGCGGAGCGAGCAGTACTTC. It yields the protein CASSETGERSEQYF.

The genes are TRBV2 and TRBJ1-4; 7 bases agree with TRBD1. The CDR3 consists of 15 residues. Germline lookup yields CDR1 SNHLY and CDR2 FYNNEI. V lost 10 bases and J lost 5; bases outside the gene matches: 13. CDR3 residues: CATQSYGTANEKLFF. DNA for the CDR3: TGTGCCACCCAGAGTTACGGGACAGCAAATGAAAAACTGTTTTTT.

This clone was seen a handful of times. The CDR3 nucleotides read TGTGCCACCAGTGGCGAGGGTAGTCGGCGCAATCAGCCCCAGCATTTT. Residues: CATSGEGSRRNQPQHF. The chain couples TRBV24-1 to TRBJ1-5; D not certain. The V and J ends lost 5 bases and 2 bases respectively, with 15 bases between them. This CDR3 is 16 amino acids long. The germline V gene has CDR1 KGHDR and CDR2 SFDVKD.

The CDR3 DNA reads TGTGCCAGCAGTCCTAGCGGGAGCGGCACCGGGGAGCTGTTTTTT. Translating gives CASSPSGSGTGELFF. This rearrangement joins TRBV28 to TRBJ2-2; 10 positions agree with TRBD2. Losses at the gene ends were 5 bases for V and 4 bases for J; bases not matched to a gene: 4. The CDR3 runs 15 residues. The germline gives CDR1 MDHEN, CDR2 SYDVKM.

This chain uses TRBV11-2 with TRBJ1-1, with D possibly TRBD1 on 6 matching bases. Trimming left V 5 bases short and J 0 bases short, with 10 bases between. Germline values: CDR1 SGHAT, CDR2 FQNNGV. The CDR3 covers 14 residues. The DNA for the CDR3 is TGTGCCAGCAGCCCCCGGACAGTGAACACTGAAGCTTTCTTT. It is translated as CASSPRTVNTEAFF. Filled out from reference TRBV11-2 and TRBJ1-1, the complete variable domain reads EAGVAQSPRYKIIEKRQSVAFWCNPISGHATLYWYQQILGQGPKLLIQFQNNGVVDDSQLPKDRFSAERLKGVDSTLKIQPAKLEDSAVYLCASSPRTVNTEAFFGQGTRLTVV.

The chain uses TRBV27 and TRBJ2-7; 8 positions agree with TRBD1. The V gene's germline CDR1 is MNHEY and CDR2 SMNVEV (reference sequence). The CDR3 contains 15 residues. V shed 2 bases, J shed 2 bases, and the junction held 5 bases outside the gene matches. The CDR3, as DNA: TGTGCCAGCAGTTTACTGGGGACAGGTACCTACGAGCAGTACTTC. Residues: CASSLLGTGTYEQYF.

The chain combines TRBV19 with TRBJ2-3; D may be TRBD2 (5 bases). Trimming removed 1 base at V and 0 bases at J, with 14 bases between. CDR1 is LNHDA and CDR2 is SQIVND in the germline V gene (reference sequence). This CDR3 spans 17 amino acids. Here the CDR3 DNA reads TGTGCCAGTAGTATAGTATCCGCTAGCAGTAGCACAGATACGCAGTATTTT. Translating gives CASSIVSASSSTDTQYF.

This clone was seen a single time. This sequence joins TRBV7-9 and TRBJ1-5, with D possibly matching TRBD1 (5 bases). The CDR3 extends over 14 amino acids. Germline assignment: CDR1 SEHNR and CDR2 FQNEAQ (reference sequence). Trimming removed 6 bases at V and 2 bases at J, with 11 bases between. CDR3 region: CASSSGGGNQPQHF. The CDR3 DNA is TGTGCCAGCAGTTCCGGGGGGGGCAATCAGCCCCAGCATTTT.

This clone was observed a handful of times. V gene TRBV5-1 combines with J gene TRBJ2-3, with D perhaps matching TRBD1 (6 bases). The germline gives CDR1 SGHRS, CDR2 YFSETQ. V was cut by 0 bases and J by 7 bases, with 12 bases left in between. The CDR3 sequence is 14 residues long. CDR3 in amino acids: CASSLEGTTYTQYF. For the CDR3, the DNA is TGCGCCAGCAGCTTGGAAGGGACAACCTATACGCAGTATTTT.

The chain carries TRBV19 and TRBJ1-2; 9 bases match TRBD1. CDR3 size: 14 residues. Germline values: CDR1 LNHDA, CDR2 SQIVND (reference sequence). V shed 4 bases, J shed 5 bases, and the junction held 5 bases outside the gene matches. This chain's CDR3 is CASSTPGQGYGYTF. CDR3 nucleotide sequence: TGTGCCAGTAGTACACCGGGACAGGGTTATGGCTACACCTTC. Drawing the rest from reference TRBV19 and TRBJ1-2, the complete variable domain is DGGITQSPKYLFRKEGQNVTLSCEQNLNHDAMYWYRQDPGQGLRLIYYSQIVNDFQKGDIAEGYSVSREKKESFPLTVTSAQKNPTAFYLCASSTPGQGYGYTFGSGTRLTVV.

The chain combines TRBV6-1 with TRBJ2-1; 7 bases align to TRBD1. V was pared by 1 base and J by 8 bases, with 11 bases of the junction left unmatched. The CDR3 is 16 amino acids. CDR1 and CDR2 (germline): MNHNS, SASEGT. The CDR3: CASSEVLTGNGDEQFF. CDR3 DNA sequence: TGTGCCAGCAGTGAAGTTCTGACAGGGAACGGGGATGAGCAGTTCTTC.

The rearrangement joins TRBV27 to TRBJ2-3, with 11 bases identical to TRBD2. From germline, CDR1 is MNHEY and CDR2 SMNVEV (reference sequence). The CDR3 sequence is 16 residues long. Unmatched junction bases numbered 6, after V lost 3 bases and J lost 4 bases. For the CDR3, the DNA is TGTGCCAGCAGTTTTTTCCTAGCGGGAGGATCAGATACGCAGTATTTT. Its translation: CASSFFLAGGSDTQYF.

This clone was seen only once. The rearrangement uses TRBV16 and TRBJ2-7, with TRBD1 matching over 10 bases. The CDR3 consists of 15 residues. Germline CDR1 KGHSY, CDR2 FQNENV. V gave up 3 bases and J gave up 4 bases; unmatched junction bases: 6. CDR3 sequence: CASSHGTGAKYEQYF. The CDR3 coding sequence is TGTGCCAGCAGCCACGGGACAGGGGCCAAGTACGAGCAGTACTTC.

This chain connects TRBV4-1 to TRBJ1-2; D perhaps matches TRBD1 (5 bases). V gave up 3 bases and J gave up 0 bases, with 17 bases separating them. There are 17 residues in the CDR3. Germline CDR1 is MGHRA and CDR2 is YSYEKL. The CDR3 DNA sequence: TGCGCCAGCAGCCACGCTCTCCGCAGGGCAACTAACTATGGCTACACCTTC. It translates to CASSHALRRATNYGYTF.

The rearrangement uses TRBV2 and TRBJ1-6, with D possibly matching TRBD1 (6 bases). The CDR3 extends over 14 amino acids. Trimming removed 4 bases at V and 9 bases at J, with 13 bases between. The germline V gene encodes CDR1 SNHLY and CDR2 FYNNEI. The CDR3 spells CASSGRDTRSPLHF. The CDR3 DNA sequence: TGTGCCAGCAGTGGCCGGGACACCCGTTCACCCCTCCACTTT.